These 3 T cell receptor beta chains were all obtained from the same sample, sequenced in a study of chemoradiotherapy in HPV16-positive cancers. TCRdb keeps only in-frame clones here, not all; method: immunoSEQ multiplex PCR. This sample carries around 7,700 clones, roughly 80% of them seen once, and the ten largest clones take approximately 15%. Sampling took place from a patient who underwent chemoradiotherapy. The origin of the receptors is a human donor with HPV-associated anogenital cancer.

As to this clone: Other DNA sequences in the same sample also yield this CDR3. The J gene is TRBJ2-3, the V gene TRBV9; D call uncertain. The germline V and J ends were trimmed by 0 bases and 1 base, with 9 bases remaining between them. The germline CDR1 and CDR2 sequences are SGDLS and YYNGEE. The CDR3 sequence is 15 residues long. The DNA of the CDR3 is TGTGCCAGCAGCGTAGCCGGATCCCGCACAGATACGCAGTATTTT. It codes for CASSVAGSRTDTQYF. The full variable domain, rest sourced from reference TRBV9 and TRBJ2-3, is DSGVTQTPKHLITATGQRVTLRCSPRSGDLSVYWYQQSLDQGLQFLIQYYNGEERAKGNILERFSAQQFPDLHSELNLSSLELGDSALYFCASSVAGSRTDTQYFGPGTRLTVL.

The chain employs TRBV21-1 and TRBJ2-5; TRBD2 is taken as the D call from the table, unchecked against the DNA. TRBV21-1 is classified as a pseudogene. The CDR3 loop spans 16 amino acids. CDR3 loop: CASSKMLSGERETQYF. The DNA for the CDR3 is TGTGCCAGCAGCAAAATGTTATCGGGGGAGAGGGAGACCCAGTACTTC.

CDR3 region: CASSDDTGELFF. DNA for the CDR3: TGTGCCAGCAGCGACGACACCGGGGAGCTGTTTTTT. The chain carries TRBV6-6 and TRBJ2-2; D ambiguous. Trimming shortened V by 6 bases and J by 3 bases, and 5 bases separated the two germline ends. The CDR3 runs to 12 residues. Per the germline V gene, CDR1 is MNHNY and CDR2 is SVGAGI (reference sequence).